Each of the 12 T cell receptor beta chains below was sequenced from the same sample in a study of blood T cell repertoires in COVID-19. Sequencing used immunoSEQ multiplex PCR; TCRdb keeps in-frame clones, though not all of them. The table has around 260,000 clones, about 83% seen once. The source material was peripheral blood. Receptors were obtained from a woman in her forties or fifties who had recovered from COVID-19.

This chain joins TRBV27 and TRBJ1-5; possibly TRBD1 for D (5 bases). The CDR3 contains 13 residues. Germline loops: CDR1 MNHEY, CDR2 SMNVEV (reference sequence). V was trimmed by 8 bases and J by 3 bases, leaving 11 bases between them. The CDR3 reads CASGGHFNQPQHF. CDR3 coding DNA: TGTGCCAGCGGCGGACACTTCAATCAGCCCCAGCATTTT.

The chain couples TRBV7-6 to TRBJ2-3; D might be TRBD2 (6 bases). The germline V and J ends were trimmed by 4 bases and 5 bases, with 19 bases remaining between them. Germline CDR1 reads SGHVS; CDR2 reads FNYEAQ. The CDR3 contains 16 residues. The CDR3 coding sequence is TGTGCCAGCAGCTCCGGTTTGGCGGCCGGGGGAGATACGCAGTATTTT. Translated, it gives CASSSGLAAGGDTQYF.

The gene calls are TRBV29-1 and TRBJ1-6; 10 positions agree with TRBD1. This CDR3 contains 15 residues. CDR1 is SQVTM and CDR2 is ANQGSEA in the germline V gene. The ends lost 4 bases at V and 7 bases at J; junction bases unmatched: 7. In DNA form, the CDR3 reads TGCAGCGTTGGACGGGACAGGGGTCCCAATTCACCCCTCCACTTT. Its translation is CSVGRDRGPNSPLHF.

The genes are TRBV24-1 and TRBJ2-3; tentative D call: TRBD2 (7 bases). The CDR3 is 17 residues long. V was cut by 0 bases and J by 4 bases, with 16 bases left in between. From germline, CDR1 is KGHDR and CDR2 SFDVKD. CDR3 sequence (DNA): TGTGCCACCAGTGATTTGCAGCTCGGGGGGCGCGCAGATACGCAGTATTTT. This gives the protein CATSDLQLGGRADTQYF.

The rearrangement joins TRBV28 to TRBJ1-5; D gene uncertain. The CDR3 spans 16 residues. The V end was cut by 5 bases, the J end by 3 bases, with 17 bases between. The germline V gene has CDR1 MDHEN and CDR2 SYDVKM. The CDR3 nucleotides are TGTGCCAGCAGTAGCAACCCCGCGGGAACCAATCAGCCCCAGCATTTT. It encodes CASSSNPAGTNQPQHF.

The chain employs TRBV3-1 (or the pseudogene TRBV3-2) and TRBJ1-6; the match to TRBD1 covers 7 bases. This CDR3 contains 17 residues. The V gene's germline CDR1 is LGHDT and CDR2 YNNKEL (reference sequence). V dropped 4 bases and J dropped 1; count of bases not matched to a gene: 7. The CDR3, as DNA: TGTGCCAGCAGCCCACAGGGGTTGGGGTCCTATAATTCACCCCTCCACTTT. Translation: CASSPQGLGSYNSPLHF.

This chain connects TRBV11-3 to TRBJ2-3; TRBD2 agrees at 11 bases. Trimming at V came to 5 bases and at J to 4 bases, leaving 2 bases not matched to a gene. Germline V lookup: CDR1 SGHNT, CDR2 YENEEA. The CDR3 consists of 14 residues. Here the CDR3 reads CASSGSGRADTQYF. The CDR3 bases are TGTGCCAGCAGCGGTAGCGGGAGGGCAGATACGCAGTATTTT.

This rearrangement joins TRBV5-4 to TRBJ2-7; 8 bases map to TRBD1. J lost 2 bases, V lost 4 bases, and 5 bases had no gene match. The CDR3 covers 14 residues. From germline, CDR1 is SGHNT and CDR2 YYREEE (reference sequence). The CDR3 nucleotides are TGTGCCAGCAGCCTCCAACAGGGGGCCTACGAGCAGTACTTC. Translated: CASSLQQGAYEQYF.

This chain uses TRBV18 with TRBJ2-7, with D possibly TRBD1 on 6 matching bases. Germline V CDR1 and CDR2: KGHSH, LQKENI. V gave up 3 bases and J gave up 7 bases, with 16 bases separating them. This CDR3 region has 14 residues. Written as DNA, the CDR3 is TGTGCCAGCTCACCGGCAGGGGAGTCCAGAGAGCAGTACTTC. Translated: CASSPAGESREQYF. Filled out from reference TRBV18 and TRBJ2-7, the complete variable domain reads NAGVMQNPRHLVRRRGQEARLRCSPMKGHSHVYWYRQLPEEGLKFMVYLQKENIIDESGMPKERFSAEFPKEGPSILRIQQVVRGDSAAYFCASSPAGESREQYFGPGTRLTVT.

This clone was observed a single time. The chain couples TRBV7-8 to TRBJ2-7; tentatively, D is TRBD1 (5 bases). The CDR3 consists of 15 residues. Trimming left V 2 bases short and J 0 bases short, with 11 bases between. Germline CDR1 is SGHVS and CDR2 is FQNEAQ. The CDR3 region is CASSLPGIRSYEQYF. As DNA, the CDR3 is TGTGCCAGCAGCTTACCAGGGATTCGCTCCTACGAGCAGTACTTC.

The rearrangement uses TRBV19 and TRBJ2-3; 7 bases are a match to TRBD2. The CDR3 runs 14 residues. Germline CDR1 and CDR2: LNHDA and SQIVND (reference sequence). Trimming removed 3 bases from V and 6 bases from J; junction bases left unmatched: 6. CDR3 nucleotide sequence: TGTGCCAGTAGTATGGGGAGGGGTGACGATACGCAGTATTTT. It translates to CASSMGRGDDTQYF.

V usage is TRBV5-1 and J usage is TRBJ2-1, with 7 bases that match TRBD2. The CDR3 runs to 16 residues. Germline CDR1 and CDR2: SGHRS and YFSETQ. V lost 1 base, J lost 0 bases, and 4 bases stayed unmatched. The DNA for the CDR3 is TGCGCCAGCAGCTTGCAAGCGGGGAGCTCCTACAATGAGCAGTTCTTC. It specifies CASSLQAGSSYNEQFF.